Included here is one T cell receptor beta chain sequence, with context. Its specificity is not known. The germline gives CDR1 LNHDA, CDR2 SQIVND (reference sequence). Trimming took off 1 base at V and 5 bases at J, with 11 bases between the two ends. This CDR3 contains 14 residues. This entry is derived from a study of cytomegalovirus exposure and HLA in healthy donors. An approximately 130-subject validation cohort, separate from the approximately 690-subject first cohort, supplied the donors. General study results and limits: There were a few CMV-associated chains whose specificity for CMV antigens was confirmed in vitro. Among TCR beta chains, those listed as cytomegalovirus-associated numbered about 150. A later analysis found first-cohort TCR clusters tended to co-occur in the approximately 110 validation repertoires.

TCRdb keeps only in-frame clones here, not all; method: immunoSEQ multiplex PCR. The top ten hold approximately 2.2% of the sample, which has 150,000 to 200,000 clones, approximately 86% seen once. The receptor was isolated from a woman between 18 and 29 years old in good health and CMV-seronegative. The V gene is TRBV19, the J gene TRBJ1-1; D is perhaps TRBD1 (5 bases). Sequences were obtained from PBMCs. CDR3 residues: CASSIVFGGTEAFF. The CDR3 DNA reads as TGTGCCAGTAGTATAGTGTTCGGGGGTACTGAAGCTTTCTTT.